This entry lists 6 T cell receptor beta chains sequenced from one sample in a study of blood T cell repertoires in COVID-19. Profiling relied on immunoSEQ multiplex PCR, and the TCRdb table lists in-frame clones only, not all of them. The sample yields 15,000 to 20,000 clones, just over 85% seen once. The sample comprised peripheral blood. These receptors originate from a human donor with active COVID-19. The donor label of this sample is uncertain.

This clone was counted a single time. The chain carries TRBV7-2 and TRBJ2-5, with a possible D match to TRBD1 (6 bases). Germline CDR1 is SGHTA and CDR2 is FQGNSA. Deletions cut 8 bases from V and 5 bases from J, with 30 bases between. This CDR3 region has 18 residues. CDR3 DNA: TGTGCCAGCTCAGGGGACCCCTTAAGACAGGAGAGGGGGGAGACCCAGTACTTC. Amino acids: CASSGDPLRQERGETQYF.

The chain has TRBV11-2 and TRBJ1-2; 7 bases are a match to TRBD1. The V gene end was trimmed by 5 bases and the J gene end by 1 base; junction bases not matched to a gene: 10. There are 16 residues in the CDR3. Germline V gene data show CDR1 as SGHAT and CDR2 as FQNNGV. CDR3 residues: CASSPARGRINYGYTF. The CDR3 DNA is TGTGCCAGCAGCCCCGCGAGGGGGCGAATTAACTATGGCTACACCTTC. The variable domain in full, completed from reference TRBV11-2 and TRBJ1-2, reads EAGVAQSPRYKIIEKRQSVAFWCNPISGHATLYWYQQILGQGPKLLIQFQNNGVVDDSQLPKDRFSAERLKGVDSTLKIQPAKLEDSAVYLCASSPARGRINYGYTFGSGTRLTVV.

The chain combines TRBV24-1 with TRBJ2-1, with 7 nucleotides matching TRBD1. The CDR3 spans 16 residues. V dropped 3 bases and J dropped 2; count of bases not matched to a gene: 6. From germline, CDR1 is KGHDR and CDR2 SFDVKD. Here the CDR3 reads CATSDVATGPYNEQFF. The CDR3 nucleotides are TGTGCCACCAGTGATGTCGCGACAGGGCCCTACAATGAGCAGTTCTTC.

The gene calls are TRBV12-1 and TRBJ2-2; TRBD1 is taken as the D call from the table, unchecked against the DNA. TRBV12-1 is classified as a pseudogene. The CDR3 is 14 residues long. The CDR3 region has the DNA TGTGCCAGCAGCTCAGACAGGGACACCGGGGAGCTGTTTTTT. It translates to CASSSDRDTGELFF.

The CDR3 nucleotides read TGCGCCAGCAGCCAAGAGGCAGGGGCCTACGAGCAGTACTTC. This encodes CASSQEAGAYEQYF. The chain couples TRBV4-3 to TRBJ2-7; possible D gene TRBD1, 6 bases. The CDR3 contains 14 residues. Trimming pared 0 bases from V and 2 bases from J, leaving 8 bases between. Per germline, CDR1 LGHNA and CDR2 YSLEER.

The chain employs TRBV19 and TRBJ2-2; D unresolved. Trimming took 7 bases from V and 2 from J, leaving 8 bases between them. The CDR3 runs 13 residues. The germline gives CDR1 LNHDA, CDR2 SQIVND (reference sequence). CDR3 bases: TGTGCCAGTACCCGACACAACACCGGGGAGCTGTTTTTT. Amino acid sequence: CASTRHNTGELFF.